In its sample, the clone carrying this T cell receptor beta chain was seen many times. The record originates from a study of T cells in Graves' hyperthyroidism and ophthalmopathy. Germline assignment: CDR1 MNHNS and CDR2 SASEGT. V lost 2 bases and J lost 11, with 16 bases in between. This CDR3 spans 15 amino acids. The TCR beta CDR3 regions underwent amplification using RNA transcripts as the source. First-round RT-PCR with HTBI primers amplified the TCR CDR3 region. One entry per CDR3 protein, called by TCRdb with MiXCR from the multiplex PCR reads. The table has almost 250,000 distinct CDR3 sequences, around 24% seen once; the top ten hold around 32%.

Sequencing was carried out using blood. This receptor was taken from a middle-aged woman with Graves' ophthalmopathy. J is TRBJ1-6 and V is TRBV6-1; D may be TRBD1 (5 bases). CDR3 loop: CASSEWVGGSAPLHF. The CDR3 DNA reads TGTGCCAGCAGTGAATGGGTGGGGGGGTCGGCACCCCTCCACTTT.